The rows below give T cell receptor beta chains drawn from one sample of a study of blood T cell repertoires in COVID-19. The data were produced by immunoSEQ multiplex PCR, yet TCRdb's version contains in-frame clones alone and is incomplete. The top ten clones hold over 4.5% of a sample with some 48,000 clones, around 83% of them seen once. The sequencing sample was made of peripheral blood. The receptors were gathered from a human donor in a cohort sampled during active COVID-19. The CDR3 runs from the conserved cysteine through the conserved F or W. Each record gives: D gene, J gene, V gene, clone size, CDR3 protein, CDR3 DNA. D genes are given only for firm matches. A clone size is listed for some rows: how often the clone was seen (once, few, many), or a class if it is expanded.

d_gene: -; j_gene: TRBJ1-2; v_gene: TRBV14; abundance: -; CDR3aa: CASSQFRDYGYTF; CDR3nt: TGTGCCAGCAGCCAATTCAGGGACTATGGCTACACCTTC
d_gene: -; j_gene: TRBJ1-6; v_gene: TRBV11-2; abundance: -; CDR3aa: CASSLTDSPLHF; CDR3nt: TGTGCCAGCAGCTTAACGGATTCACCCCTCCACTTT
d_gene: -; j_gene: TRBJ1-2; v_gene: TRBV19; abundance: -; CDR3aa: CASKLQGPLYGYTF; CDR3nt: TGTGCCAGTAAGCTACAGGGTCCGCTCTATGGCTACACCTTC
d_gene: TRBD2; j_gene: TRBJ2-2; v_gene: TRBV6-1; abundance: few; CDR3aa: CASSEAQGGGTGELFF; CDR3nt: TGTGCCAGCAGTGAAGCGCAGGGCGGGGGCACCGGGGAGCTGTTTTTT
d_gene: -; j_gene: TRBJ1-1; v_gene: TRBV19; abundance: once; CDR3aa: CASSMAGAGNTEAFF; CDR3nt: TGTGCCAGTAGTATGGCGGGGGCTGGGAACACTGAAGCTTTCTTT
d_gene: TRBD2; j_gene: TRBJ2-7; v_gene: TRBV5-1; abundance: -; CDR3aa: CASSLASGGKISYEQYF; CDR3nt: TGCGCCAGCAGCTTGGCCAGCGGGGGGAAAATTTCCTACGAGCAGTACTTC
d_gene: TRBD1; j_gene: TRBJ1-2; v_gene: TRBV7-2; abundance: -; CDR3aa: CASSLASATGGSGYTF; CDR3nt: TGTGCCAGCAGCTTAGCGAGTGCAACAGGGGGTTCTGGCTACACCTTC
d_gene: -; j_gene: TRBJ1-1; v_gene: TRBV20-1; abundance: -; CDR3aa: CSASKAGWNTEAFF; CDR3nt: TGCAGTGCTAGTAAAGCAGGGTGGAACACTGAAGCTTTCTTT
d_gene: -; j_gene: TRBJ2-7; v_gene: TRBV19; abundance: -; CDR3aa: CASSMGYWAVEQYF; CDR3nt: TGTGCCAGTAGTATGGGCTACTGGGCTGTTGAGCAGTACTTC
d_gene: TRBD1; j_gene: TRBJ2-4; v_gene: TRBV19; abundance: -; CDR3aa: CASSMGQGSSKNIQYF; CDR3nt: TGTGCCAGTAGTATGGGACAGGGGTCGTCAAAAAACATTCAGTACTTC
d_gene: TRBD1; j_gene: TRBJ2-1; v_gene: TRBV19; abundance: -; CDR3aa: CASRRQGYNEQFF; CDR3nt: TGTGCCAGTAGAAGACAGGGATACAATGAGCAGTTCTTC
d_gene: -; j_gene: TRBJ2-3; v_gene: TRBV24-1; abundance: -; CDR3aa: CASAGAFSNTQYF; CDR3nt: TGTGCCAGTGCGGGGGCCTTTTCAAATACGCAGTATTTT
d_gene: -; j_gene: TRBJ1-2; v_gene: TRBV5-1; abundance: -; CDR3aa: CASSPIPGNYGYTF; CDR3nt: TGCGCCAGCAGCCCCATCCCGGGTAACTATGGCTACACCTTC
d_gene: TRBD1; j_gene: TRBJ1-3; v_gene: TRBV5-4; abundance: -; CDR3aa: CASSRDRVSGNTIYF; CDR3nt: TGTGCCAGCAGCCGGGACAGGGTCTCTGGAAACACCATATATTTT
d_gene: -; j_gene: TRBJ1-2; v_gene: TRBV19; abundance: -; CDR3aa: CASSLRGSGYTF; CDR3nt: TGTGCCAGTAGTCTTAGAGGGAGCGGCTACACCTTC
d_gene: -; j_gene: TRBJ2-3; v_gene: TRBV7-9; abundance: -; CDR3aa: CASSLASTSTDTQYF; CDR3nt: TGTGCCAGCAGCTTAGCAAGCACTAGCACAGATACGCAGTATTTT
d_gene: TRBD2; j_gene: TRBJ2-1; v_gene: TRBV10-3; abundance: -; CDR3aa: CAIRTGTSDEQFF; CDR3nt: TGTGCCATCAGGACCGGGACTAGCGATGAGCAGTTCTTC
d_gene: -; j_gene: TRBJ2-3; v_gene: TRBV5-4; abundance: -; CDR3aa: CASSLEGTDTQYF; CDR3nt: TGTGCCAGCAGCTTAGAGGGCACAGATACGCAGTATTTT
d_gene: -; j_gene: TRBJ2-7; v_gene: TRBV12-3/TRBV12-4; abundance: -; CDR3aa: CASSFEIYEQYF; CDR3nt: TGTGCCAGCAGTTTTGAGATCTACGAGCAGTACTTC
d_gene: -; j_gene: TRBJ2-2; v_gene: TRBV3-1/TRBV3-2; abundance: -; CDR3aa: CASSQDSRTGELFF; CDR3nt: TGTGCCAGCAGCCAGGACAGTAGAACCGGGGAGCTGTTTTTT
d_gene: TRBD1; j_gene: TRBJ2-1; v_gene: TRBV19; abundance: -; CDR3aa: CASTRTGGIEQFF; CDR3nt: TGTGCCAGTACCCGGACAGGGGGGATTGAGCAGTTCTTC
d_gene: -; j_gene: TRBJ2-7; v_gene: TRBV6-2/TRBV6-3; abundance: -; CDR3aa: CASSLSETYEQYF; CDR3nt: TGTGCCAGCAGTTTGTCGGAGACCTACGAGCAGTACTTC
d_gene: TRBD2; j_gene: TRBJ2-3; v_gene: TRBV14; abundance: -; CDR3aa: CASSRLAGGTQYF; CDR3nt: TGTGCCAGCAGCAGACTAGCGGGAGGTACGCAGTATTTT
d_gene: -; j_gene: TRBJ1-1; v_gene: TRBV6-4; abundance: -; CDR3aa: CASSEAGDTEAFF; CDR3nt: TGTGCCAGCAGTGAAGCAGGGGACACTGAAGCTTTCTTT
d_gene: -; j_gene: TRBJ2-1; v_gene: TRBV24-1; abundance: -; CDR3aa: CATSDVQVNEQFF; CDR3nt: TGTGCCACCAGTGATGTCCAGGTCAATGAGCAGTTCTTC
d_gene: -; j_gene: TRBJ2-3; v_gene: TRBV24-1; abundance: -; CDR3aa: CATSDALLGGADTQYF; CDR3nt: TGTGCCACCAGTGATGCGCTGCTAGGCGGTGCAGATACGCAGTATTTT
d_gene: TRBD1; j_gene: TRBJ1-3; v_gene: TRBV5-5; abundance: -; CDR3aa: CASSLGQGAHSSGNTIYF; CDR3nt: TGTGCCAGCAGCTTGGGGCAGGGGGCCCACTCCTCTGGAAACACCATATATTTT
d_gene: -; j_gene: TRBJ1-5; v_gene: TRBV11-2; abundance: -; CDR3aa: CASSLDTLAEPQHF; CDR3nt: TGTGCCAGCAGCTTAGATACCCTGGCGGAGCCCCAGCATTTT
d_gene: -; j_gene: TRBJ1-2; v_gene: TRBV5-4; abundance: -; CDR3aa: CASSKKGDGQRRYTF; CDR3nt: TGTGCCAGCAGCAAAAAAGGAGATGGCCAACGGCGCTACACCTTC
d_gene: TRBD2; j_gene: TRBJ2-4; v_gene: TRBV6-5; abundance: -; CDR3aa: CASRTTSGKNIQYF; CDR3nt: TGTGCCAGCAGGACCACTAGCGGGAAAAACATTCAGTACTTC
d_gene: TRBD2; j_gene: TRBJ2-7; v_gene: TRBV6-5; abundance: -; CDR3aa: CASTRKSGGVGEQYF; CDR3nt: TGTGCCAGCACCCGAAAATCTGGGGGGGTTGGCGAGCAGTACTTC
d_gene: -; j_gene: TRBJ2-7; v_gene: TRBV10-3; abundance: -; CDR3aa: CAISEGARVTYEQYF; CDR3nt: TGTGCCATCAGTGAAGGGGCCAGGGTGACCTACGAGCAGTACTTC
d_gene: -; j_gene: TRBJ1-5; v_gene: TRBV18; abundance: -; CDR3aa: CASSALQGRNQPQHF; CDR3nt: TGTGCCAGCTCAGCACTTCAGGGCAGGAATCAGCCCCAGCATTTT
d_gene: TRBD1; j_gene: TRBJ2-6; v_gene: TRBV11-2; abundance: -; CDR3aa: CASSIRDRGFGANVLTF; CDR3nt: TGTGCCAGCAGCATCCGGGACAGGGGTTTTGGGGCCAACGTCCTGACTTTC
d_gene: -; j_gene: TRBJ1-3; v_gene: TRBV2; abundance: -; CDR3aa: CASAGTTNTIYF; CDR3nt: TGTGCCAGCGCCGGGACAACTAACACCATATATTTT
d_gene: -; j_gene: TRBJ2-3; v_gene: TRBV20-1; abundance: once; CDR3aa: CSASFLLAGTTDTQYF; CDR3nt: TGCAGTGCTAGTTTCTTACTCGCGGGGACCACAGATACGCAGTATTTT
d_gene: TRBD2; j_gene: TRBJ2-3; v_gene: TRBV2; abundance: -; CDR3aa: CASSSPGTSGTTDTQYF; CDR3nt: TGTGCCAGCAGTTCTCCCGGGACTAGCGGGACCACAGATACGCAGTATTTT
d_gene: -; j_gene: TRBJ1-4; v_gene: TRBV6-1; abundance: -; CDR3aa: CASSEQGREKLFF; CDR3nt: TGTGCCAGCAGTGAACAGGGGAGAGAAAAACTGTTTTTT
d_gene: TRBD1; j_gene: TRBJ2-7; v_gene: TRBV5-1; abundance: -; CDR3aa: CASSEQGASYEQYF; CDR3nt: TGCGCCAGCAGCGAACAGGGGGCGTCCTACGAGCAGTACTTC
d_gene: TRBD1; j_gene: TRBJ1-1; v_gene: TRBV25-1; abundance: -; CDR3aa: CASRDRVNTEAFF; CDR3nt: TGTGCCAGCAGAGACAGGGTGAACACTGAAGCTTTCTTT
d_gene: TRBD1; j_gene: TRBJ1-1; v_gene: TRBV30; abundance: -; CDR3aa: CAWSVGTANEAFF; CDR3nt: TGTGCCTGGAGTGTAGGGACAGCGAATGAAGCTTTCTTT
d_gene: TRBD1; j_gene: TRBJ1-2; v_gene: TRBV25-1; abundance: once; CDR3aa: CASSVTGTGSNYGYTF; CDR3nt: TGTGCCAGCAGTGTAACCGGGACAGGGAGTAACTATGGCTACACCTTC
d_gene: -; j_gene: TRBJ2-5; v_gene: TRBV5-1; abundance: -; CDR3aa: CASSLAGRETQYF; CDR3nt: TGCGCCAGCAGCTTGGCAGGGAGGGAGACCCAGTACTTC
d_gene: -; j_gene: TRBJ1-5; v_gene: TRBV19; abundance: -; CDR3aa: CASGLGGGQPQHF; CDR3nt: TGTGCCAGTGGTCTAGGCGGGGGTCAGCCCCAGCATTTT